This T cell receptor (beta chain) was sequenced during a study of CXCR3-negative and CXCR3-positive naive CD8 T cells. The TRB cDNA libraries were prepared by 5' RACE with UMI labels. TCRdb reanalyzed the 5' RACE reads and collapses them to one entry per CDR3 protein, without DNA. The sample totals 7,500 to 9,500 distinct CDR3 sequences. The CDR3 length is 13 residues. Germline CDR1 SQVTM, CDR2 ANQGSEA. This rearrangement joins TRBV29-1 to TRBJ1-2; TCRdb indicates TRBD1, and absent DNA this call remains unverified. Sequencing was done on a sample of naive CXCR3- CD8+ T cells from blood. Subset: CD45RO-CCR7+CD27+CD95- naive CD8+ T cells lacking CXCR3 (TNR3-). This receptor was identified in a human donor in good health. Some clones in this sample may be carry-over from other donors' samples. This CDR3 reads CSVEEQGYYSYTF. The full variable domain, rest sourced from reference TRBV29-1 and TRBJ1-2, is SAVISQKPSRDICQRGTSLTIQCQVDSQVTMMFWYRQQPGQSLTLIATANQGSEATYESGFVIDKFPISRPNLTFSTLTVSNMSPEDSSIYLCSVEEQGYYSYTFGSGTRLTVV.